Described below is a single T cell receptor beta chain sequence and its context. As processed by the authors: Reference gene primer amplification in the assay estimated nucleated cell counts. Assay: immunoSEQ multiplex PCR; the TCRdb copy retains only in-frame clones and omits some. V and J calls and clone size are copied from that table; D and trimming were computed from the DNA. This sample carries about 130,000 clones, 75% to 85% of them seen once, and the ten largest clones take 3.8%. These data come from a study of blood T cell repertoires in COVID-19. As for the study in general: PBMCs, B-cell-depleted T cells, or T cells were the source of the cDNA or gDNA that made up the material.

Sequenced input: peripheral blood. The TCR was taken from a woman in her forties or fifties with acute or convalescent COVID-19.

The CDR3, as DNA: TGTGCCAGCAGGGGACAGGGTGATGAAAAACTGTTTTTT. This sequence encodes CASRGQGDEKLFF. The genes are TRBV12-3 or TRBV12-4 and TRBJ1-4, with 9 nucleotides matching TRBD1. The CDR3 length is 13 residues. V lost 6 bases to trimming and J lost 6 bases; unmatched junction nucleotides: 2.